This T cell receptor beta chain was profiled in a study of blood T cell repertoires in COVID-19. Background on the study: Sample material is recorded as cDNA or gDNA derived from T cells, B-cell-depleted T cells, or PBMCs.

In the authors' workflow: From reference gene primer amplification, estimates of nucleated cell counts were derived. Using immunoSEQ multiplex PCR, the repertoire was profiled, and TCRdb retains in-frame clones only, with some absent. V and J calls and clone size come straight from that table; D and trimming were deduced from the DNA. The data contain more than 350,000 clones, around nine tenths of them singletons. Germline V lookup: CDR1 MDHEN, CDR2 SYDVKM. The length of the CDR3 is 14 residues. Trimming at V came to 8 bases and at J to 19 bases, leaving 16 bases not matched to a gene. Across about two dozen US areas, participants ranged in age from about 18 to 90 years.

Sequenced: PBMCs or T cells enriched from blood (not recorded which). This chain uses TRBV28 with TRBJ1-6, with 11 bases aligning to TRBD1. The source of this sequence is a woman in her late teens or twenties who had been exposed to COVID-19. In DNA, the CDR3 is TGTGCCAGCGGTAACCGGGACAGGGGGAATTGGCCTCACTTT. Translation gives CASGNRDRGNWPHF. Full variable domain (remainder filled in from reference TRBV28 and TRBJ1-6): DVKVTQSSRYLVKRTGEKVFLECVQDMDHENMFWYRQDPGLGLRLIYFSYDVKMKEKGDIPEGYSVSREKKERFSLILESASTNQTSMYLCASGNRDRGNWPHFGNGTRLTVT.